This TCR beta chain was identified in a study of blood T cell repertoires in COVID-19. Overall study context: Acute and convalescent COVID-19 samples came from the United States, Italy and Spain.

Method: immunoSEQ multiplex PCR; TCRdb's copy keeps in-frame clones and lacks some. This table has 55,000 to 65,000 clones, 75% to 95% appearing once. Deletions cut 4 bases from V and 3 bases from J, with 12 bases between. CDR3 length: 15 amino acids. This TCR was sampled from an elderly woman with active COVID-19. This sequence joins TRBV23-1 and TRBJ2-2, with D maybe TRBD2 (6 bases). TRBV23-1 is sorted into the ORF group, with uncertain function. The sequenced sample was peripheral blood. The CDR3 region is CASSRTPGDTGELFF. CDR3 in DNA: TGCGCCAGCAGTCGGACTCCGGGGGACACCGGGGAGCTGTTTTTT.